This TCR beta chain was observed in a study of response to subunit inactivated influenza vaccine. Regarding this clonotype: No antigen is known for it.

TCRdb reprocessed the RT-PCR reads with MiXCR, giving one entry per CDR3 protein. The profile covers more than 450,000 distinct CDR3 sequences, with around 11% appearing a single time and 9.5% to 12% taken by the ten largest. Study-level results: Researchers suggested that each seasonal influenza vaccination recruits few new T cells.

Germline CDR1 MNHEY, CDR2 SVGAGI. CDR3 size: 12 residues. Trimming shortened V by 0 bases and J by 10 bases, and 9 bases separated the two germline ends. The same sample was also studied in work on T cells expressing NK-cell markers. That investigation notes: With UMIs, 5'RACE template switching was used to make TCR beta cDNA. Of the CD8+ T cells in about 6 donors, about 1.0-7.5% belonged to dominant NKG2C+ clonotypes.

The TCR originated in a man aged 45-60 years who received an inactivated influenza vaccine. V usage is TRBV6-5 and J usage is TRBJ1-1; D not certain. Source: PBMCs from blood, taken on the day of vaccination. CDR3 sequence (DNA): TGTGCCAGCAGTTACTCTGGCACGGCAGCTTTCTTT. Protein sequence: CASSYSGTAAFF.